This T cell receptor (beta chain) appears in the sequencing data of a study of regulatory T cells in long-lasting Graves disease. The overall study: Duration of antithyroid drug therapy among newly diagnosed Graves' patients was under 3 months.

This clonotype was counted at least ten times. Its antigen is unidentified. CDR3 size: 15 residues. J was trimmed by 5 bases and V by 4 bases; bases with no gene match: 9. Germline CDR1 and CDR2: LGHDT and YNNKEL (reference sequence). Assembly of TCR beta libraries relied on iRepertoire HTBI primers together with Arm-PCR of CDR3 regions. TCRdb reprocessed the multiplex PCR reads with MiXCR, giving one entry per CDR3 protein. The table records about 200,000 distinct CDR3 sequences, roughly 18% of them present only once. Time point denoted: newly diagnosed GD, antithyroid drugs for less than 3 months. The authors made the TCR library using RNA they extracted from PBMCs. Graves' disease diagnosis followed American Thyroid Association guidelines. The study's findings and limits: Patients with persistent Graves' had lower TCR diversity than newly diagnosed patients.

The sample also formed part of further work on T cells in Graves' hyperthyroidism and ophthalmopathy. Turning to that study: From stable hyperthyroidism, ophthalmopathy was separated by a 13 V-J model.

V is TRBV3-1 and J is TRBJ1-1; 8 bases align to TRBD1. Source: peripheral blood mononuclear cells (PBMCs), taken at new diagnosis, from a patient treated with antithyroid drugs. This receptor was identified in a woman aged 25 to 45 with Graves disease. In DNA form, the CDR3 reads TGTGCCAGCAGCCTGGGACAGGCCAGGAGGACTGAAGCTTTCTTT. It specifies CASSLGQARRTEAFF.